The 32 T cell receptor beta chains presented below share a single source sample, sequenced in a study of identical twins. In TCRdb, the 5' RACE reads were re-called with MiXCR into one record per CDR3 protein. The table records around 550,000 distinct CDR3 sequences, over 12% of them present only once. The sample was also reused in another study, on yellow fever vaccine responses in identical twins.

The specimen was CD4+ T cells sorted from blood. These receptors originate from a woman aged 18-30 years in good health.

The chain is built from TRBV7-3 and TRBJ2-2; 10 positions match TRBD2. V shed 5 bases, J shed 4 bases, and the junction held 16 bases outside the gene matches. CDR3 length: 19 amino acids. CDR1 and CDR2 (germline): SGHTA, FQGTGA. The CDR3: CASSQRTKTSGKSTGELFF. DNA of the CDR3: TGTGCCAGCAGCCAAAGGACAAAAACTAGCGGGAAGTCCACCGGGGAGCTGTTTTTT.

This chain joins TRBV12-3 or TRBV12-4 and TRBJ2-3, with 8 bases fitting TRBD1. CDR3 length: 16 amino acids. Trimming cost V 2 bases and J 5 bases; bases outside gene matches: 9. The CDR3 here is CASSLFRTGWLDTQYF. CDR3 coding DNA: TGTGCCAGCAGTTTATTCCGGACAGGGTGGCTAGATACGCAGTATTTT.

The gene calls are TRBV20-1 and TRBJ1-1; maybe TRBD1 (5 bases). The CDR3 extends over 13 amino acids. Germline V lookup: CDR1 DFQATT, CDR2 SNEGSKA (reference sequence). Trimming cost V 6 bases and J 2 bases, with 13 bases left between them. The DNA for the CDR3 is TGCAGTGCCGGGCAGGGTCATAACACTGAAGCTTTCTTT. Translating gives CSAGQGHNTEAFF.

This chain's CDR3 is CASGGGSGYGYTF. The CDR3 coding sequence is TGCGCCAGCGGAGGGGGTAGCGGCTATGGCTACACCTTC. The V gene is TRBV10-2, the J gene TRBJ1-2; D is possibly TRBD1 (6 bases). The CDR3 has 13 residues. Trimming took 8 bases from V and 4 from J, leaving 14 bases between them. CDR1 WSHSY and CDR2 SAAADI come from the germline V gene.

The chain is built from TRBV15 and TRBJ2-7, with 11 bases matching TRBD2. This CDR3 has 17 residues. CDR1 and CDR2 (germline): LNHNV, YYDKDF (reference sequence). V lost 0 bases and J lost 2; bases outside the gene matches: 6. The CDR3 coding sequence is TGTGCCACCAGCAGAGATTCTAGCGGGAGGCCCCCCTACGAGCAGTACTTC. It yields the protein CATSRDSSGRPPYEQYF.

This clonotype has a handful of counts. CDR3 sequence: CASSQRITDTQYF. The CDR3 nucleotides read TGTGCCAGCAGCCAGAGAATCACAGATACGCAGTATTTT. The gene calls are TRBV6-1 and TRBJ2-3, with D uncertain. Germline values: CDR1 MNHNS, CDR2 SASEGT. V lost 6 bases to trimming and J lost 2 bases, with 9 bases between them. CDR3 size: 13 residues.

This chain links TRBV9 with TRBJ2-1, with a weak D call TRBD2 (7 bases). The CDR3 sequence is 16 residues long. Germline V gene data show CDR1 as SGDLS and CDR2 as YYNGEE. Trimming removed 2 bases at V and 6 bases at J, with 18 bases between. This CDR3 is CASSVQSGAGANEQFF. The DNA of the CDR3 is TGTGCCAGCAGCGTTCAAAGCGGGGCGGGGGCCAATGAGCAGTTCTTC.

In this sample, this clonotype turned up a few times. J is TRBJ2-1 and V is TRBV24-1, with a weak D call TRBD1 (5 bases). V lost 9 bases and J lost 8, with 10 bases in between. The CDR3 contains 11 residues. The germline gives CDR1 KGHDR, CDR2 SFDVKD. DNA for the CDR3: TGTGCCACCCAAGGGGTCCATGAGCAGTTCTTC. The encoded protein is CATQGVHEQFF.

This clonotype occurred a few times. CDR3 DNA: TGCGCCAGCAGCCACCCAGGGAACACCGGGGAGCTGTTTTTT. Its protein product is CASSHPGNTGELFF. V usage is TRBV5-1 and J usage is TRBJ2-2, with D hard to call. V lost 4 bases, J lost 1 base, and 8 bases lay in between. The CDR3 contains 14 residues. From germline, CDR1 is SGHRS and CDR2 YFSETQ.

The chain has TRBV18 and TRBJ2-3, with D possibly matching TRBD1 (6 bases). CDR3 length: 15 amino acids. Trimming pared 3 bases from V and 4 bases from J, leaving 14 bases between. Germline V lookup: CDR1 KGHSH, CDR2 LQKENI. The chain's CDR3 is CASSPSNRDPDTQYF. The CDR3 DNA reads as TGTGCCAGCTCACCCTCGAACAGGGATCCAGATACGCAGTATTTT.

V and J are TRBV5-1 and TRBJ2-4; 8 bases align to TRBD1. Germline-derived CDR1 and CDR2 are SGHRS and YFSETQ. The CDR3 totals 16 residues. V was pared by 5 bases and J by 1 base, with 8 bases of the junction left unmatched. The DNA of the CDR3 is TGCGCCAGCAGAAACGGGACAGGCTCCGCCAAAAACATTCAGTACTTC. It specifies CASRNGTGSAKNIQYF. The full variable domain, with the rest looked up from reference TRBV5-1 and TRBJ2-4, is KAGVTQTPRYLIKTRGQQVTLSCSPISGHRSVSWYQQTPGQGLQFLFEYFSETQRNKGNFPGRFSGRQFSNSRSEMNVSTLELGDSALYLCASRNGTGSAKNIQYFGAGTRLSVL.

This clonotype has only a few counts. For the CDR3, the DNA is TGCGCCAGCAGCCCTAGTAACAGCCCGGGCGAGCAGTACTTC. It is translated as CASSPSNSPGEQYF. The gene calls are TRBV5-1 and TRBJ2-7; no definite D call. This CDR3 contains 14 residues. V lost 4 bases and J 6 bases, leaving 17 bases between the germline ends. Germline CDR1 reads SGHRS; CDR2 reads YFSETQ.

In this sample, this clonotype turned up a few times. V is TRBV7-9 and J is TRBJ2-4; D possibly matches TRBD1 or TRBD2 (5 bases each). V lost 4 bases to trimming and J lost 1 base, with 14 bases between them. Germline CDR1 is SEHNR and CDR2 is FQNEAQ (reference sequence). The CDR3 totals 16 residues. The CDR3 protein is CASSSRDDGAKNIQYF. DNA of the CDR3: TGTGCCAGCAGCTCCCGGGACGACGGGGCCAAAAACATTCAGTACTTC. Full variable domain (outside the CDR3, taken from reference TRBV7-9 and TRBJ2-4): DTGVSQNPRHKITKRGQNVTFRCDPISEHNRLYWYRQTLGQGPEFLTYFQNEAQLEKSRLLSDRFSAERPKGSFSTLEIQRTEQGDSAMYLCASSSRDDGAKNIQYFGAGTRLSVL.

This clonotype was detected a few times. This CDR3 is CASSTPPGTNLQETQYF. The CDR3 DNA is TGTGCCAGCAGTACACCCCCCGGGACAAACCTACAAGAGACCCAGTACTTC. The chain employs TRBV28 and TRBJ2-5, with a weak D call TRBD1 (6 bases). V was cut by 5 bases and J by 2 bases, with 21 bases left in between. The CDR3 is 17 amino acids. Germline CDR1 is MDHEN and CDR2 is SYDVKM.

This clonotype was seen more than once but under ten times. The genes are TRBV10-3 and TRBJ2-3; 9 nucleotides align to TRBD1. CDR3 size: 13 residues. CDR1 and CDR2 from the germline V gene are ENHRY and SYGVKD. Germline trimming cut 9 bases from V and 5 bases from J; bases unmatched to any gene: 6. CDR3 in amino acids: CAIRTGAGDTQYF. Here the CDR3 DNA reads TGTGCCATAAGGACAGGGGCGGGAGATACGCAGTATTTT.

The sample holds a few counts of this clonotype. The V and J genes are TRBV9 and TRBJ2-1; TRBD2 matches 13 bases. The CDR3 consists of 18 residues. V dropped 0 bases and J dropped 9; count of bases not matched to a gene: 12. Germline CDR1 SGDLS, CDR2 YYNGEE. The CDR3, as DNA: TGTGCCAGCAGCGTAGCTACGGGGACTAGCGGGAAGCCAGGTGAGCAGTTCTTC. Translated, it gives CASSVATGTSGKPGEQFF. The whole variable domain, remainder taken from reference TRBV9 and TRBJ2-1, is DSGVTQTPKHLITATGQRVTLRCSPRSGDLSVYWYQQSLDQGLQFLIQYYNGEERAKGNILERFSAQQFPDLHSELNLSSLELGDSALYFCASSVATGTSGKPGEQFFGPGTRLTVL.

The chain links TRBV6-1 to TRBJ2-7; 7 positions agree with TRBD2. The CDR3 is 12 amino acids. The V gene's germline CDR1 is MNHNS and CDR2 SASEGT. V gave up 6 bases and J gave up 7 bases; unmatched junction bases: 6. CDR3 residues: CASSRTSWEQYF. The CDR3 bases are TGTGCCAGCAGCAGGACTAGTTGGGAGCAGTACTTC.

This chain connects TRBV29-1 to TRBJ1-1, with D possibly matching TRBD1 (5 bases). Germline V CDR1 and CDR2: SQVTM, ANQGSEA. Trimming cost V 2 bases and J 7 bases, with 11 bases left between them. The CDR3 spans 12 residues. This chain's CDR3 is CSVELRDDEAFF. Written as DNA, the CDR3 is TGCAGCGTTGAATTGCGGGACGATGAAGCTTTCTTT.

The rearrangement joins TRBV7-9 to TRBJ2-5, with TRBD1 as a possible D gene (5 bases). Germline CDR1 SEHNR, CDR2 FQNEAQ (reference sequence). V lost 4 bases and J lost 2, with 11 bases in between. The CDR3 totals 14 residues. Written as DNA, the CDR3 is TGTGCCAGCAGCTCAGGGTTTGGGCAAGAGACCCAGTACTTC. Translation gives CASSSGFGQETQYF.

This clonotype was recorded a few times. CDR3 coding DNA: TGTGCCAGCAGCTTAGATCTAGCCCCCTACAATGAGCAGTTCTTC. Residues: CASSLDLAPYNEQFF. The chain is built from TRBV7-6 and TRBJ2-1; maybe TRBD2 (5 bases). Between the trimmed V and J ends, which lost 1 base and 2 bases, there was a span of 9 bases. Germline assignment: CDR1 SGHVS and CDR2 FNYEAQ. This CDR3 spans 15 amino acids.

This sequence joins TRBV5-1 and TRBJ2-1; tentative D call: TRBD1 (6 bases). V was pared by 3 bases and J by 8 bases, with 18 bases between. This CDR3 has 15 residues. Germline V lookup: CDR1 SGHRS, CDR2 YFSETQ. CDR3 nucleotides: TGCGCCAGCAGCTCCAGGGGTCTGGTTGTCGATGAGCAGTTCTTC. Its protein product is CASSSRGLVVDEQFF.

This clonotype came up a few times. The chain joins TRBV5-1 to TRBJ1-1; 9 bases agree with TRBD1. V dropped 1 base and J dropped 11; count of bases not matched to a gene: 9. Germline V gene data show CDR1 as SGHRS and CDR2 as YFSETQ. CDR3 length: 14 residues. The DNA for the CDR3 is TGCGCCAGCAGCTTGATAGAGACAGGGGGATCGGCTTTCTTT. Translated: CASSLIETGGSAFF. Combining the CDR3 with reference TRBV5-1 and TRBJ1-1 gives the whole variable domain KAGVTQTPRYLIKTRGQQVTLSCSPISGHRSVSWYQQTPGQGLQFLFEYFSETQRNKGNFPGRFSGRQFSNSRSEMNVSTLELGDSALYLCASSLIETGGSAFFGQGTRLTVV.

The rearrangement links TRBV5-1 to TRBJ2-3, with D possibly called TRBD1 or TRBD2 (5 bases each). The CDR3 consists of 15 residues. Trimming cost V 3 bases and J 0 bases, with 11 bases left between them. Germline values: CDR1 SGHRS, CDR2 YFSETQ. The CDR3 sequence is CASSYRTGSTDTQYF. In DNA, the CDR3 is TGCGCCAGCAGCTACAGGACTGGGAGCACAGATACGCAGTATTTT.

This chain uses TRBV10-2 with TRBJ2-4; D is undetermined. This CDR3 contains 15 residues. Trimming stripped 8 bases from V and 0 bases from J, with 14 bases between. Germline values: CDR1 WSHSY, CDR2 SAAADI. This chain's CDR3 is CASHGELIAKNIQYF. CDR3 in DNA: TGCGCCAGCCATGGGGAACTGATAGCCAAAAACATTCAGTACTTC.

The CDR3 DNA sequence: TGTGCCAGCAGATCAGCGGGAGGAACCACAGATACGCAGTATTTT. Protein: CASRSAGGTTDTQYF. The chain recombines TRBV6-1 with TRBJ2-3, with TRBD2 matching over 9 bases. The J segment lost 2 bases and the V segment lost 6 bases, leaving 6 bases of the junction unmatched. The CDR3 length is 15 residues. The V gene's germline CDR1 is MNHNS and CDR2 SASEGT.

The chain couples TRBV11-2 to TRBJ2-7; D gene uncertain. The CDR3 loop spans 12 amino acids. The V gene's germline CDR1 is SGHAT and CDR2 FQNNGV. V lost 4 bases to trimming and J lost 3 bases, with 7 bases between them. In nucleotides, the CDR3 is TGTGCCAGCAGCTCCCTTCGCTACGAGCAGTACTTC. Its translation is CASSSLRYEQYF.

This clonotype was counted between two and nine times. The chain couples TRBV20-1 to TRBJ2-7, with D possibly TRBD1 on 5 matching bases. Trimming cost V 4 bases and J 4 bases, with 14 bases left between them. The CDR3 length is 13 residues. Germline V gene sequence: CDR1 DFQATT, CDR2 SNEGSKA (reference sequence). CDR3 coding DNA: TGCAGTGCTACTACGACAGATAGTTACGAGCAGTACGTC. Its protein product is CSATTTDSYEQYV.

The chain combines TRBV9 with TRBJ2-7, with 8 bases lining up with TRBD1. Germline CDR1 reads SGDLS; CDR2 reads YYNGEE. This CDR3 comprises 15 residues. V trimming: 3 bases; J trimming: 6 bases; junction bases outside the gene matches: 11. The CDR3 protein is CASSAPGGTGREQYF. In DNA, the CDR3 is TGTGCCAGCAGCGCCCCGGGCGGGACAGGCCGCGAGCAGTACTTC.

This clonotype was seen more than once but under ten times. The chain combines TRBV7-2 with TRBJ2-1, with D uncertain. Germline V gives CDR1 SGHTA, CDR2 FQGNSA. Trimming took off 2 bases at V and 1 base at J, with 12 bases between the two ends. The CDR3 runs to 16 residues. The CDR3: CASSLQAGSSYNEQFF. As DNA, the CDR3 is TGTGCCAGCAGCTTACAGGCAGGATCGTCCTACAATGAGCAGTTCTTC.

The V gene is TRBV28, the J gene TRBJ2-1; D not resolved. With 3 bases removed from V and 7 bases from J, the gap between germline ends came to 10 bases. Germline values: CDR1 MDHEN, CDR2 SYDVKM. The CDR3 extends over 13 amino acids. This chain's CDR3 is CASSFKTWNEQFF. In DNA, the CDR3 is TGTGCCAGCAGTTTCAAAACTTGGAATGAGCAGTTCTTC.

Written as DNA, the CDR3 is TGCAGCGTTGAAGTTAACAGGGTTTATTTCGGGGAGACCCAGTACTTC. Translation: CSVEVNRVYFGETQYF. The chain carries TRBV29-1 and TRBJ2-5; possibly TRBD1 for D (6 bases). V shed 1 base and J shed 5 bases, with 20 bases lying between them. The germline V gene encodes CDR1 SQVTM and CDR2 ANQGSEA. CDR3 length: 16 amino acids.

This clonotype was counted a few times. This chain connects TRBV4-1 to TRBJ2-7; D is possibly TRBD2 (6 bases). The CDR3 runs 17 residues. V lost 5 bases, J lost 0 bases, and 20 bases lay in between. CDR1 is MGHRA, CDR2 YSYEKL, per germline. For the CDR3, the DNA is TGCGCCAGCAGCTTACAGGCCGGGACTTTAAACTCCTACGAGCAGTACTTC. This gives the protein CASSLQAGTLNSYEQYF.